This record looks at one TCR beta chain sequence and its context. Its antigen is not identified. This CDR3 contains 14 residues. Germline V gives CDR1 SGHRS, CDR2 YFSETQ. Trimming removed 0 bases from V and 6 bases from J, with 10 bases in between. The source of the sample is a study of persistence of HIV-infected CD4 T cells. Study context: Donors were ART-treated; their CMV- and Gag-responding CD4+ T cells were isolated.

Cells were stimulated with overlapping HIV-1 Gag 15-mer peptides. CD40L-negative CD69-negative CD45RO-high memory CD4+ T cells were sorted as populations depleted of antigen-responding cells. PBMCs were depleted of CD8+ T cells before stimulation. Sequencing used immunoSEQ version 4 in survey mode. Method: immunoSEQ multiplex PCR; TCRdb's copy keeps in-frame clones and lacks some. This sample has 30,000 to 35,000 clones, with roughly four fifths found just once. Sequenced here: CD4+ T cells sorted from PBMCs after roughly 18-hour stimulation, sampled from a patient who received antiretroviral therapy. This sequence joins TRBV5-1 and TRBJ1-5, with a possible D match to TRBD1 (6 bases). This TCR was recovered from an adult woman with HIV who was CMV-seropositive. CDR3: CASSLEGVGQPQHF. CDR3 coding DNA: TGCGCCAGCAGCTTGGAGGGGGTGGGTCAGCCCCAGCATTTT.